Shown below are 13 T cell receptor beta chains from a single sample sequenced in a study of blood T cell repertoires in COVID-19. Sequenced by immunoSEQ multiplex PCR; TCRdb stores in-frame clones only, minus some. The table includes tens of thousands of clones, about nine tenths detected once. Sequenced material: peripheral blood. Source of these receptors: a woman aged 50 to 60 with active or convalescent COVID-19.

V gene TRBV9 combines with J gene TRBJ2-1, with TRBD2 matching 12 bases. After removal of 7 bases from V and 5 bases from J, the junction contained 7 bases not matched to a gene. CDR1 is SGDLS, CDR2 YYNGEE, per germline. This CDR3 is 15 amino acids long. CDR3: CASGGTSGLNNEQFF. CDR3 coding DNA: TGTGCCAGCGGGGGGACTAGCGGGCTTAACAATGAGCAGTTCTTC.

The CDR3 DNA is TGTGCCAGCAGTTATCGGTCCGGCAATGAGCAGTTCTTC. Translating it yields CASSYRSGNEQFF. This chain joins TRBV6-2 or TRBV6-3 and TRBJ2-1; D gene uncertain. Trimming took 3 bases from V and 6 from J, leaving 9 bases between them. Germline V gene data show CDR1 as MNHEY and CDR2 as SVGEGT. The CDR3 is made up of 13 amino acids.

CDR3 in amino acids: CASSLEGINQPQHF. The CDR3 region has the DNA TGTGCCAGCAGCTTAGAGGGGATTAATCAGCCCCAGCATTTT. This chain links TRBV7-9 with TRBJ1-5; possibly TRBD1 for D (5 bases). V lost 1 base, J lost 4 bases, and 8 bases lay in between. Germline assignment: CDR1 SEHNR and CDR2 FQNEAQ (reference sequence). The CDR3 loop spans 14 amino acids.

This sequence joins TRBV4-3 and TRBJ1-4; possibly TRBD1 for D (6 bases). The CDR3 has 16 amino acids. Deletions cut 1 base from V and 7 bases from J, with 16 bases between. CDR1 is LGHNA and CDR2 is YSLEER in the germline V gene. CDR3 DNA: TGCGCCAGCAGCCAAGGAAGCAGGGGCCGTGGTGAAAAACTGTTTTTT. Translation gives CASSQGSRGRGEKLFF.

The chain has TRBV6-5 and TRBJ1-5, with 8 bases identical to TRBD1. Germline CDR1 reads MNHEY; CDR2 reads SVGAGI. The CDR3 contains 14 residues. J gave up 4 bases and V 6 bases, and 5 bases lay outside the gene matches. The CDR3 sequence: CASRGTGRNQPQHF. DNA for the CDR3: TGTGCCAGCAGGGGGACAGGTCGGAATCAGCCCCAGCATTTT.

This chain uses TRBV7-6 with TRBJ2-7; possibly TRBD2 for D (7 bases). This CDR3 contains 15 residues. With 4 bases removed from V and 6 bases from J, the gap between germline ends came to 19 bases. The V gene's germline CDR1 is SGHVS and CDR2 FNYEAQ. The CDR3 DNA reads as TGTGCCAGCAGCTCTCGCCCGGGGGGCTCAAGCGAGCAGTACTTC. Translating it yields CASSSRPGGSSEQYF.

The chain couples TRBV30 to TRBJ1-5; no reliable D call. The CDR3 runs to 13 residues. The germline V gene has CDR1 GTSNPN and CDR2 SVGIG (reference sequence). V shed 2 bases and J shed 6 bases, with 11 bases lying between them. CDR3 amino acids: CAWSSWAGQPQHF. DNA for the CDR3: TGTGCCTGGAGTTCCTGGGCTGGTCAGCCCCAGCATTTT.

CDR3: CASSLWAWGPSNQPQHF. The CDR3 bases are TGTGCCAGCAGCTTATGGGCGTGGGGCCCTAGCAATCAGCCCCAGCATTTT. J is TRBJ1-5 and V is TRBV21-1; TRBD1 is the table's D call, not checked against the DNA. TRBV21-1 is annotated as a pseudogene. The length of the CDR3 is 17 residues.

The chain links TRBV6-4 to TRBJ1-3, with 8 positions matching TRBD1. CDR1 is MRHNA and CDR2 is SNTAGT in the germline V gene. The CDR3 is 19 residues long. V lost 1 base and J lost 7; bases outside the gene matches: 18. CDR3 in DNA: TGTGCCAGCAGTGACTGTATGGGACAGGCGACTCAACCCTCGAACACCATATATTTT. Its translation is CASSDCMGQATQPSNTIYF.

The table lists this clone with a few counts. This chain links TRBV7-6 with TRBJ2-2; D is possibly TRBD1 (8 bases). CDR1 is SGHVS, CDR2 FNYEAQ, per germline. The V end lost 6 bases, the J end lost 3 bases, and 17 bases lay between the germline ends. The CDR3 runs 16 residues. The CDR3 nucleotides are TGTGCCAGCAGTCCAAAACAGGGGGGGTACACCGGGGAGCTGTTTTTT. Residues: CASSPKQGGYTGELFF.

This clone has a handful of counts. The CDR3 bases are TGTGCCAGCAGGTGGGGACAGAACACCGGGGAGCTGTTTTTT. Its protein is CASRWGQNTGELFF. The chain carries TRBV6-4 and TRBJ2-2; maybe TRBD1 (6 bases). This CDR3 comprises 14 residues. V was pared by 6 bases and J by 1 base, with 9 bases between. Germline V lookup: CDR1 MRHNA, CDR2 SNTAGT.

The genes are TRBV19 and TRBJ1-5; 7 nucleotides align to TRBD1. The CDR3 sequence is 15 residues long. Looked up from germline, CDR1 is LNHDA and CDR2 is SQIVND (reference sequence). V lost 7 bases, J lost 2 bases, and 8 bases stayed unmatched. The CDR3 DNA reads TGTGCCAGTACCTTGACAGGGATTGGCAATCAGCCCCAGCATTTT. This translates into CASTLTGIGNQPQHF. The full variable domain, rest sourced from reference TRBV19 and TRBJ1-5, is DGGITQSPKYLFRKEGQNVTLSCEQNLNHDAMYWYRQDPGQGLRLIYYSQIVNDFQKGDIAEGYSVSREKKESFPLTVTSAQKNPTAFYLCASTLTGIGNQPQHFGDGTRLSIL.

The V call is TRBV2, the J call TRBJ1-4; 8 bases are a match to TRBD1. V gave up 7 bases and J gave up 7 bases; unmatched junction bases: 8. The length of the CDR3 is 14 residues. Per the germline V gene, CDR1 is SNHLY and CDR2 is FYNNEI. In DNA form, the CDR3 reads TGTGCCAGCATTCCCAGGGGGCTCGGTGAAAAACTGTTTTTT. Its translation is CASIPRGLGEKLFF.